This T cell receptor beta chain came from a study of OX40 agonist ivuxolimab in advanced cancers. In the study overall: From roughly 23 to 85 years was the age range, with a mean of about 56 years, and over 80% were male.

TCRdb's copy holds only in-frame clones and misses some; the assay was immunoSEQ multiplex PCR. Of 53,000 or so clones listed, more than 75% are singletons. Concerning this clone: The antigen is undetermined.

Findings of the study overall: Low normalized T-cell clonal expansion was also seen in some nonresponders. Relative to CD4+, CD8+ T cells held more expanded clones on average.

The clonotype originates from an adult with an advanced solid tumor such as melanoma, head and neck, liver or kidney cancer. Source: CD4+ or CD8+ T cells sorted from blood, taken in a trial of the OX40 agonist ivuxolimab.

The CDR3 sequence is CASSLWPGNGNSPLHF. The DNA for the CDR3 is TGCGCCAGCAGCTTGTGGCCAGGGAATGGGAATTCACCCCTCCACTTT. The chain employs TRBV5-1 and TRBJ1-6; D might be TRBD1 (5 bases). V shed 1 base and J shed 7 bases, with 15 bases lying between them. Looked up from germline, CDR1 is SGHRS and CDR2 is YFSETQ. The CDR3 contains 16 residues.